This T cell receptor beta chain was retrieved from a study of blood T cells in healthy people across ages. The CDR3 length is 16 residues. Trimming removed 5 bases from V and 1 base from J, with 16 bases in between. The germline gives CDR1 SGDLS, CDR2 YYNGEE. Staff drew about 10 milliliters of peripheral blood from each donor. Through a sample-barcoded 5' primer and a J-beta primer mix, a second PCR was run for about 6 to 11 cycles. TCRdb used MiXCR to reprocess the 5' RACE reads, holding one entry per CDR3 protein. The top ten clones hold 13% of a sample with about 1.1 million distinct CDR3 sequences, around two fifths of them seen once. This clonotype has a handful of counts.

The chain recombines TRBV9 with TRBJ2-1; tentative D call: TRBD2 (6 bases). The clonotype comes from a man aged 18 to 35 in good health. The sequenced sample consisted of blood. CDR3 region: CASSTPGVASYNEQFF. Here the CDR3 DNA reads TGTGCCAGCAGTACCCCGGGGGTGGCATCCTACAATGAGCAGTTCTTC.